The present T cell receptor (beta chain) was sequenced within a study of blood T cell dynamics during melanoma immunotherapy. Only in-frame clones appear in the TCRdb table, and some are missing; sequencing was by immunoSEQ multiplex PCR. The sample has approximately 25,000 clones, approximately 88% seen once. Time point indicated: pre-treatment baseline. Blood was drawn before treatment and at week 3 after checkpoint blockade. There are 15 residues in the CDR3. CDR1 MGHDK and CDR2 SYGVNS come from the germline V gene. V dropped 6 bases and J dropped 3; count of bases not matched to a gene: 8. In this sample, this clone turned up once. Its antigen is undetermined. Study results and limitations: It remained unknown if the driving T cell clones were melanoma-specific. Disease-control patients' PBMC repertoires became either more clonal or more diverse at W3.

The receptor's source is a human donor with melanoma. This chain joins TRBV25-1 and TRBJ2-1; 7 nucleotides line up with TRBD1. The sample was blood, taken from a patient treated with checkpoint blockade. CDR3 DNA: TGTGCCAGCAGGGGAAGCCAGGGGGTCTACAATGAGCAGTTCTTC. Translation gives CASRGSQGVYNEQFF.